The clone carrying this TCR beta chain was recorded a few times. This sample is drawn from a study of T cells in Graves' hyperthyroidism and ophthalmopathy. Amplification of TCR beta CDR3 regions used RNA as the template. The HTBI set primed first-round TCR CDR3 RT-PCR. One entry per CDR3 protein results from TCRdb running MiXCR on the multiplex PCR reads. The sample includes 20,000 or so distinct CDR3 sequences, less than 65% of them seen just once. V gave up 4 bases and J gave up 4 bases, with 9 bases separating them. Germline CDR1 WNHNN, CDR2 SYGVQD (reference sequence). CDR3 size: 13 residues. V and J are TRBV10-1 and TRBJ2-3; D remains ambiguous. The TCR sequence derives from a woman aged 40 to 50 with Graves' hyperthyroidism that later progressed to Graves' ophthalmopathy. What was sequenced was blood. DNA of the CDR3: TGCGCCAGCAGTGCGGCCAATCCAGATACGCAGTATTTT. Translated, it gives CASSAANPDTQYF.